This T cell receptor (beta chain) stems from a study of blood T cells in healthy people across ages. This clonotype was observed a handful of times. What it binds is not known. For every donor, a draw yielded around 10 milliliters of peripheral blood. This CDR3 spans 13 amino acids. The V end lost 10 bases, the J end lost 2 bases, and 15 bases lay between the germline ends. Germline V lookup: CDR1 ENHRY, CDR2 SYGVKD. Findings of the study overall: Among T cells, TCR beta diversity per million cells dropped roughly linearly as age rose.

A sample-barcoded 5' primer and a J-beta primer mix were used in a second PCR of about 7 to 11 cycles. The template-switch adaptor was a 5' adaptor with 12 random nucleotides. It tagged each cDNA molecule. Every sample gave at least 3 million paired-end reads containing CDR3. MiXCR, run by TCRdb on the 5' RACE reads, gives a single entry per CDR3 protein. This table has some 1.5 million distinct CDR3 sequences, approximately 30% appearing once. The receptor comes from a woman in her twenties or thirties in good health. The chain recombines TRBV10-3 with TRBJ2-7; D is unresolved. Sequenced material: blood. The CDR3 here is CATGPPKAYEQYF. CDR3 DNA: TGTGCCACCGGGCCCCCCAAGGCCTACGAGCAGTACTTC.